The text below deals with one T cell receptor (beta chain). Its antigen is not identified. In germline, CDR1 is DFQATT, CDR2 SNEGSKA (reference sequence). This CDR3 has 16 amino acids. The data are from a study of T cells expressing NK-cell markers. About the research overall: The eight sequenced donors comprised seven who were HCMV-seropositive and one who was seronegative.

UMIs were included in TCR beta cDNA generated by 5'RACE template switching. Reanalyzing the 5' RACE reads, TCRdb keeps one entry per CDR3 protein, without DNA. This sample lists roughly 390,000 distinct CDR3 sequences; its ten largest clones have approximately 11%. The study, taken as a whole, reports: For four donors, these clonotypes were likewise the leading ones in the CD3+CD56-NKG2C+ fraction. In about six donors, dominant NKG2C+ clonotypes were roughly 1.0-7.5% of CD8+ T cells.

The sequence derives from a woman aged 45-65 years in good health. The chain joins TRBV20-1 to TRBJ2-1. The sample consisted of blood T cells: a sorted CD56 or NKG2C T cell subset, CD4+ or CD8+ T cells, or bulk PBMC T cells (not recorded which). This chain's CDR3 is CSARDPSHYEAYEQFF.